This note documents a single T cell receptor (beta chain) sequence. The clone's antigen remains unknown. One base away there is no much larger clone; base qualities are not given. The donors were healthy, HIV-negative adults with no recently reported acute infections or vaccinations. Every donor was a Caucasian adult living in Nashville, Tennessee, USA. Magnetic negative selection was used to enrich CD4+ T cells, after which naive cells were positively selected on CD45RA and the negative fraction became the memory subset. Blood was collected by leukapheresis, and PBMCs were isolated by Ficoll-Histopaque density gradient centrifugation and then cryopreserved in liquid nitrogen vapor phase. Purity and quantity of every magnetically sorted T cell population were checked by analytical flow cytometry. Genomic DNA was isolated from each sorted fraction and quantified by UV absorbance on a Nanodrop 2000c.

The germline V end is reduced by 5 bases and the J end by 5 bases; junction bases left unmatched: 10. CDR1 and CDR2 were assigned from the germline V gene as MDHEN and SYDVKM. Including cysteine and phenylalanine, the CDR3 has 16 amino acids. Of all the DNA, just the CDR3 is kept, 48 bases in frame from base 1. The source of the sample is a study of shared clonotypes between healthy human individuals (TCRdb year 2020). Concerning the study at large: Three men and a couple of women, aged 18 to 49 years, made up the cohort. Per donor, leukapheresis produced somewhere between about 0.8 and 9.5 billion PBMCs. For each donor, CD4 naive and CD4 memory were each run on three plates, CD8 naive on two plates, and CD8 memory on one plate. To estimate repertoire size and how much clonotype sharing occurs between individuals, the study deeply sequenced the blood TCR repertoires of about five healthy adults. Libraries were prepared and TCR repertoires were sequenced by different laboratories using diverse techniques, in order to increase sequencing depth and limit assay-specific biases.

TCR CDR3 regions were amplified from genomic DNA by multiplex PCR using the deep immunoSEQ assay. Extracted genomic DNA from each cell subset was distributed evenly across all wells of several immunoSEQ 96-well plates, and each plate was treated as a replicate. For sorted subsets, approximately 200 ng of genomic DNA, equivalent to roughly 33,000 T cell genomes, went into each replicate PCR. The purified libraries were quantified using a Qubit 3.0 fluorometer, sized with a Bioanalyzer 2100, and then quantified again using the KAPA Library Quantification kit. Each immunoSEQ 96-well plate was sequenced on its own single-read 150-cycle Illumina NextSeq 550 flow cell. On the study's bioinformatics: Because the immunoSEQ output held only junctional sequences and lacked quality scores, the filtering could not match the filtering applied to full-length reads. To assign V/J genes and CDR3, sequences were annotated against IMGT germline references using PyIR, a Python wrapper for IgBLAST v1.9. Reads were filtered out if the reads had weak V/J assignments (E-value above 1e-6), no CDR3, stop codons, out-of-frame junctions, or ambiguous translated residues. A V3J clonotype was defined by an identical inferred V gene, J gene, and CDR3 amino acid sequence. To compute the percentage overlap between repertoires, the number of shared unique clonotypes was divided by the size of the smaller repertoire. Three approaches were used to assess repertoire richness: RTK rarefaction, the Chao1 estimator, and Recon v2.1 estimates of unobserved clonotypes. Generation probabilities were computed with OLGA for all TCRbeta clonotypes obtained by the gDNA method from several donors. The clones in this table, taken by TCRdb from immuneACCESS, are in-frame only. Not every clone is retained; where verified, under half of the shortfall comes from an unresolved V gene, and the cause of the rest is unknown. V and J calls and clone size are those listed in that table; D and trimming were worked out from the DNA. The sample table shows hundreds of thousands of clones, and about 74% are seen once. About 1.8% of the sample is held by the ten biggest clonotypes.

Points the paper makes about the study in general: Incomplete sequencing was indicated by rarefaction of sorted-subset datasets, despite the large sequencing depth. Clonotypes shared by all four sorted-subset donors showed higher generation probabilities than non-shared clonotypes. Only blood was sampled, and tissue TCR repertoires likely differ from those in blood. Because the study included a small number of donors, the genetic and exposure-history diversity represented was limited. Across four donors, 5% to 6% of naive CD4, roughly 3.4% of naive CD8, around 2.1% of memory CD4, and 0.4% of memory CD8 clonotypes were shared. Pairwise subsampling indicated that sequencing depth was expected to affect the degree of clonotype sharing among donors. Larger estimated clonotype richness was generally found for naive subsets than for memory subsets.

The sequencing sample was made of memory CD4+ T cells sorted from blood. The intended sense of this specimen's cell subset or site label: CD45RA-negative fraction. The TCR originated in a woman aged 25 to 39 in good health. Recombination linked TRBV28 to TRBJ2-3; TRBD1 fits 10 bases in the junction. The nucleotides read TGTGCCAGCAGTACCCTGACAGGGGGCGTACTAGATACGCAGTATTTT. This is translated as CASSTLTGGVLDTQYF.